A selection of T cell receptor beta chains follows, all from one sample in a study of ipilimumab plus nivolumab after autologous stem cell transplantation. Clones were sequenced by immunoSEQ multiplex PCR, and TCRdb holds only the in-frame ones, with some missing. This table holds more than 15,000 clones, around 80% found once. Material: PBMCs, obtained in a trial of ipilimumab plus nivolumab as post-transplant consolidation. The source is a male donor with diffuse large B-cell lymphoma. Each CDR3 is given without its conserved first and last residue. Not every row has a clone size; where given, it reads once, few, many or a size class.

j_call: TRBJ1-5; clone_size: NA; v_call: TRBV15; cdr3_aa: ATGSRTPGHGNQPQH
j_call: TRBJ2-7; clone_size: NA; v_call: TRBV6-1; cdr3_aa: ASSEPNDFYEQY
j_call: TRBJ1-1; clone_size: few; v_call: TRBV5-1; cdr3_aa: ASSLAGSFPEAF
j_call: TRBJ2-2; clone_size: NA; v_call: TRBV9; cdr3_aa: ASSVVGGELF
j_call: TRBJ2-7; clone_size: few; v_call: TRBV9; cdr3_aa: ASSREGTGAYEQY
j_call: TRBJ2-2; clone_size: NA; v_call: TRBV2; cdr3_aa: ATQGFGELF
j_call: TRBJ2-5; clone_size: NA; v_call: TRBV5-1; cdr3_aa: ASSLSERGETQY
j_call: TRBJ2-1; clone_size: NA; v_call: TRBV7-8; cdr3_aa: ASSPGVAGGYNEQF
j_call: TRBJ2-7; clone_size: NA; v_call: TRBV30; cdr3_aa: AWSVDTTYEQY
j_call: TRBJ2-6; clone_size: NA; v_call: TRBV18; cdr3_aa: ASLGGANVLT
j_call: TRBJ1-6; clone_size: NA; v_call: TRBV4-1; cdr3_aa: ASSQGPGLGSPLH
j_call: TRBJ2-1; clone_size: NA; v_call: TRBV5-1; cdr3_aa: ASSFERGNEQF
j_call: TRBJ2-1; clone_size: NA; v_call: TRBV10-3; cdr3_aa: ATGLAGGNNEQF